This T cell receptor beta chain stems from a study of T-cell reconstitution after alpha-beta-depleted transplantation in children. This clonotype was recorded a few times. The CDR3 runs 12 residues. Germline V CDR1 and CDR2: SGHTA, FQGNSA. Trimming removed 0 bases at V and 7 bases at J, with 7 bases between. During its preparation, the TCRbeta library received unique molecular identifiers. Via MiXCR, TCRdb re-called the PCR reads, giving one row per CDR3 protein. The sample contains over 45,000 distinct CDR3 sequences, 44% of which appear only once. The TCR comes from a male patient younger than 18 who had a stem cell transplant for acute lymphoblastic leukemia, so the T cells may come from the graft donor. This chain connects TRBV7-2 to TRBJ2-7; D gene unclear. The sequences come from PBMCs, mostly from graft donor cells, collected 360 days after TCRalphabeta/CD19-depleted stem cell transplant. Here the CDR3 reads CASSLALGEQYF. CDR3 sequence (DNA): TGTGCCAGCAGCTTAGCGCTCGGAGAGCAGTACTTC. The full variable domain, in which reference TRBV7-2 and TRBJ2-7 provide the parts outside the CDR3, is GAGVSQSPSNKVTEKGKDVELRCDPISGHTALYWYRQSLGQGLEFLIYFQGNSAPDKSGLPSDRFSAERTGGSVSTLTIQRTQQEDSAVYLCASSLALGEQYFGPGTRLTVT.